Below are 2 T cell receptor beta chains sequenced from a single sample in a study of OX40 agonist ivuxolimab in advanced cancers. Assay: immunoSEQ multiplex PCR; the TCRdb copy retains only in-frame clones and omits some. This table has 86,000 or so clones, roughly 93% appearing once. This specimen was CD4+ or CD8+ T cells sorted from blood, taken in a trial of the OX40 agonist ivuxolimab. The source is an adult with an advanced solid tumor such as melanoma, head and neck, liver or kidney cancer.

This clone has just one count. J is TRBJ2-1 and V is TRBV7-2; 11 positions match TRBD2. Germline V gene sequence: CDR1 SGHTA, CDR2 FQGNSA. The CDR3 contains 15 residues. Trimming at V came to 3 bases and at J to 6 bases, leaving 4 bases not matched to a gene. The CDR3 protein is CASSFTLAGANEQFF. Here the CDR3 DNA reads TGTGCCAGCAGCTTTACACTAGCGGGAGCCAATGAGCAGTTCTTC.

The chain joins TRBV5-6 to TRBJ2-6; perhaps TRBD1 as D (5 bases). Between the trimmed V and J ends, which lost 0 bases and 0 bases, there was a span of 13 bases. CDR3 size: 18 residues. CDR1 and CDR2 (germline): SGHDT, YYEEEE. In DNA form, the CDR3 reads TGTGCCAGCAGCTTGGCCAATGGGGCCCGCTCTGGGGCCAACGTCCTGACTTTC. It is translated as CASSLANGARSGANVLTF.